The next 29 T cell receptor beta chains were all read from a single sample in a study of OX40 agonist ivuxolimab in advanced cancers. The assay was immunoSEQ multiplex PCR, and TCRdb's table has in-frame clones only and misses some. Here the sample spans tens of thousands of clones, roughly 85% being singletons. Source: CD4+ or CD8+ T cells sorted from blood, taken in a trial of the OX40 agonist ivuxolimab. The receptor source for this set is an adult with an advanced solid tumor such as melanoma, head and neck, liver or kidney cancer.

Only one count was recorded for this clone. The V gene is TRBV5-1, the J gene TRBJ1-4; 8 bases line up with TRBD1. CDR1 and CDR2 (germline): SGHRS, YFSETQ. The CDR3 runs to 13 residues. V trimming: 8 bases; J trimming: 6 bases; junction bases outside the gene matches: 6. The CDR3 sequence: CARGKDRDEKLFF. The DNA of the CDR3 is TGCGCCAGGGGTAAGGACAGGGATGAAAAACTGTTTTTT.

This chain joins TRBV14 and TRBJ2-3; D might be TRBD2 (6 bases). Germline loops: CDR1 SGHDN, CDR2 FVKESK. V lost 2 bases and J 0 bases, leaving 15 bases between the germline ends. This CDR3 contains 17 residues. The CDR3 DNA reads TGTGCCAGCAGCCAACGTAGCGGAAGAACTAGCACAGATACGCAGTATTTT. Its translation: CASSQRSGRTSTDTQYF.

This chain links TRBV15 with TRBJ2-7, with D unclear. In germline, CDR1 is LNHNV, CDR2 YYDKDF (reference sequence). The CDR3 has 13 amino acids. The V gene lost 2 bases and the J gene lost 5 bases, with 10 bases spanning the gap. The CDR3 loop is CATSRTATHEQYF. CDR3 nucleotide sequence: TGTGCCACCAGCAGAACAGCGACGCACGAGCAGTACTTC.

This chain joins TRBV27 and TRBJ2-7; D is perhaps TRBD1 (7 bases). V lost 2 bases and J lost 3, with 8 bases in between. The CDR3 runs 13 residues. The germline V gene has CDR1 MNHEY and CDR2 SMNVEV (reference sequence). The CDR3 region has the DNA TGTGCCAGCAGTTTACAGGGGGGCTACGAGCAGTACTTC. As protein: CASSLQGGYEQYF.

The CDR3 reads CASSEEASSYNSPLHF. The CDR3, as DNA: TGTGCCAGCAGCGAGGAGGCGAGCTCCTATAATTCACCCCTCCACTTT. The chain joins TRBV9 to TRBJ1-6; D is unresolved. The CDR3 extends over 16 amino acids. The germline V and J ends were trimmed by 3 bases and 0 bases, with 10 bases remaining between them. Germline CDR1 reads SGDLS; CDR2 reads YYNGEE.

This clone has just one count. The V gene is TRBV11-3, the J gene TRBJ2-3, with 9 nucleotides matching TRBD2. Trimming at V came to 1 base and at J to 3 bases, leaving 5 bases not matched to a gene. In germline, CDR1 is SGHNT, CDR2 YENEEA. This CDR3 has 16 amino acids. The CDR3 sequence is CASSLGGGATTDTQYF. The CDR3 DNA reads as TGTGCCAGCAGCTTAGGCGGGGGGGCGACTACAGATACGCAGTATTTT. The variable domain in full, with the rest retrieved from reference TRBV11-3 and TRBJ2-3, is EAGVVQSPRYKIIEKKQPVAFWCNPISGHNTLYWYLQNLGQGPELLIRYENEEAVDDSQLPKDRFSAERLKGVDSTLKIQPAELGDSAVYLCASSLGGGATTDTQYFGPGTRLTVL.

Only one count was recorded for this clone. The genes are TRBV27 and TRBJ2-3, with D perhaps TRBD2 (7 bases). Trimming left V 5 bases short and J 4 bases short, with 16 bases between. The CDR3 totals 15 residues. The V gene's germline CDR1 is MNHEY and CDR2 SMNVEV (reference sequence). Written as DNA, the CDR3 is TGTGCCAGCAGTCCCCTCGGAGGGGGGGCAGATACGCAGTATTTT. The encoded protein is CASSPLGGGADTQYF.

The chain combines TRBV7-9 with TRBJ1-1; TRBD1 matches at 8 bases. After removal of 5 bases from V and 3 bases from J, the junction contained 11 bases not matched to a gene. Germline V gives CDR1 SEHNR, CDR2 FQNEAQ (reference sequence). The CDR3 is made up of 16 amino acids. The CDR3 region has the DNA TGTGCCAGCAGCACGAGACAGGGGCAAGTTGACACTGAAGCTTTCTTT. Residues: CASSTRQGQVDTEAFF.

This clone appeared once. The chain carries TRBV11-2 and TRBJ2-7; D is possibly TRBD1 (5 bases). The CDR3 covers 12 residues. V was cut by 3 bases and J by 3 bases, with 6 bases left in between. CDR1 and CDR2 from the germline V gene are SGHAT and FQNNGV. The DNA of the CDR3 is TGTGCCAGCAGCTTCAGGGTCTACGAGCAGTACTTC. Its protein is CASSFRVYEQYF.

This clone has a single count. The gene calls are TRBV5-6 and TRBJ2-5; D unclear. The V gene lost 0 bases and the J gene lost 5 bases, with 5 bases spanning the gap. Looked up from germline, CDR1 is SGHDT and CDR2 is YYEEEE. The CDR3 totals 12 residues. This chain's CDR3 is CASSLGVETQYF. The CDR3 DNA reads TGTGCCAGCAGCTTGGGTGTGGAGACCCAGTACTTC.

The chain uses TRBV4-1 and TRBJ1-5; D uncertain. The V and J ends lost 5 bases and 1 base respectively, with 12 bases between them. Germline values: CDR1 MGHRA, CDR2 YSYEKL. The CDR3 is made up of 15 amino acids. The CDR3 sequence is CASSSGFWSNQPQHF. The CDR3 nucleotides are TGCGCCAGCAGCTCTGGGTTCTGGAGCAATCAGCCCCAGCATTTT.

V is TRBV9 and J is TRBJ2-7, with 13 bases identical to TRBD2. With V trimmed by 4 bases and J by 2 bases, 9 bases remained unmatched. CDR1 and CDR2 from the germline V gene are SGDLS and YYNGEE. The CDR3 contains 17 residues. This CDR3 is CASSPEGGTSGAYEQYF. CDR3 nucleotides: TGTGCCAGCAGCCCCGAAGGCGGGACTAGCGGGGCCTACGAGCAGTACTTC. The full variable domain, completed using reference TRBV9 and TRBJ2-7, is DSGVTQTPKHLITATGQRVTLRCSPRSGDLSVYWYQQSLDQGLQFLIQYYNGEERAKGNILERFSAQQFPDLHSELNLSSLELGDSALYFCASSPEGGTSGAYEQYFGPGTRLTVT.

The chain has TRBV27 and TRBJ2-7; 7 nucleotides agree with TRBD1. The germline gives CDR1 MNHEY, CDR2 SMNVEV (reference sequence). There are 12 residues in the CDR3. The trim removed 8 bases at V and 2 bases at J, leaving 3 bases unmatched. CDR3: CASRDRAYEQYF. As DNA, the CDR3 is TGTGCCAGCCGTGACAGGGCCTACGAGCAGTACTTC.

The chain carries TRBV6-5 and TRBJ1-5, with a tentative D call TRBD1 (6 bases). The CDR3 is 13 amino acids. The germline CDR1 and CDR2 sequences are MNHEY and SVGAGI. Trimming pared 5 bases from V and 4 bases from J, leaving 9 bases between. Here the CDR3 reads CASSPDSNQPQHF. In nucleotides, the CDR3 is TGTGCCAGCAGTCCGGACAGTAATCAGCCCCAGCATTTT.

The table lists this clone with a few counts. The chain recombines TRBV7-2 with TRBJ2-1; 12 bases are shared with TRBD2. Looked up from germline, CDR1 is SGHTA and CDR2 is FQGNSA. V shed 1 base and J 12 bases; nucleotides not matched to a gene: 13. The CDR3 length is 17 residues. CDR3 DNA sequence: TGTGCCAGCAGCTTAGGCCTAGCGGGAGGGAAGTCGAAGTCGCAGTTCTTC. Amino acid sequence: CASSLGLAGGKSKSQFF.

The chain carries TRBV28 and TRBJ2-4; 11 bases line up with TRBD2. Germline V gene lookup returns CDR1 MDHEN and CDR2 SYDVKM. J gave up 0 bases and V 7 bases, and 5 bases lay outside the gene matches. CDR3 length: 16 amino acids. CDR3 coding DNA: TGTGCCAGCACCACACTAGCGGGGGTAGCCAAAAACATTCAGTACTTC. It codes for CASTTLAGVAKNIQYF.

The chain employs TRBV30 and TRBJ2-3; no reliable D call. The germline V gene has CDR1 GTSNPN and CDR2 SVGIG (reference sequence). This CDR3 spans 13 amino acids. The germline V and J ends were trimmed by 0 bases and 0 bases, with 4 bases remaining between them. The CDR3 sequence: CAWSVFSTDTQYF. CDR3 DNA sequence: TGTGCCTGGAGTGTATTTAGCACAGATACGCAGTATTTT.

The gene calls are TRBV12-5 and TRBJ1-4; 7 bases are shared with TRBD1. This CDR3 comprises 16 residues. V gave up 4 bases and J gave up 2 bases; unmatched junction bases: 7. Germline V lookup: CDR1 LGHNT, CDR2 FRNRAP. The CDR3 bases are TGTGCTAGTGGTTGGAACTTACAGGGGACTAATGAAAAACTGTTTTTT. Protein: CASGWNLQGTNEKLFF.

V and J are TRBV7-9 and TRBJ2-7; 9 nucleotides match TRBD1. J lost 2 bases, V lost 5 bases, and 7 bases had no gene match. The CDR3 has 15 residues. Germline CDR1 and CDR2: SEHNR and FQNEAQ (reference sequence). CDR3 amino acids: CASSPRDRDTYEQYF. CDR3 bases: TGTGCCAGCAGCCCCCGGGACAGGGACACCTACGAGCAGTACTTC.

CDR3 amino acids: CASSGGGSRTEAFF. The CDR3 DNA is TGTGCCAGCAGTGGGGGGGGGAGTAGGACTGAAGCTTTCTTT. The chain is built from TRBV2 and TRBJ1-1; maybe TRBD1 (5 bases). Germline V gene lookup returns CDR1 SNHLY and CDR2 FYNNEI. Trimming cost V 4 bases and J 5 bases, with 14 bases left between them. CDR3 size: 14 residues.

The rearrangement uses TRBV4-1 and TRBJ2-1; 7 bases fit TRBD2. Germline assignment: CDR1 MGHRA and CDR2 YSYEKL. The CDR3 totals 17 residues. The junction had 9 bases not matched to a gene; V was cut back by 2 bases and J by 2 bases. The CDR3 loop is CASSQRVGEGTYNEQFF. CDR3 coding DNA: TGCGCCAGCAGCCAAAGGGTGGGGGAGGGTACCTACAATGAGCAGTTCTTC.

This clone was seen a single time. This sequence joins TRBV9 and TRBJ1-1; no definite D call. Germline-derived CDR1 and CDR2 are SGDLS and YYNGEE. V was shortened by 4 bases and J by 10 bases, with 8 bases between the two germline ends. The CDR3 contains 10 residues. CDR3 sequence: CASSPTLAFF. The CDR3 region has the DNA TGTGCCAGCAGCCCAACTTTAGCTTTCTTT.

This chain joins TRBV7-8 and TRBJ2-1, with TRBD2 matching 8 bases. Germline CDR1 is SGHVS and CDR2 is FQNEAQ. V shed 1 base and J 0 bases; nucleotides not matched to a gene: 8. CDR3 size: 18 residues. In DNA, the CDR3 is TGTGCCAGCAGCTTAGGTCTTGGCGGGGGGAGCTCCTACAATGAGCAGTTCTTC. Its translation is CASSLGLGGGSSYNEQFF.

This sequence joins TRBV28 and TRBJ2-1; the match to TRBD2 covers 12 bases. After removal of 6 bases from V and 6 bases from J, the junction contained 15 bases not matched to a gene. CDR1 MDHEN and CDR2 SYDVKM come from the germline V gene. The CDR3 contains 18 residues. CDR3 DNA: TGTGCCAGCAGCCCAGGTGGGCTAGCGGGAGGGCCCTCCAATGAGCAGTTCTTC. This codes for CASSPGGLAGGPSNEQFF.

The V gene is TRBV29-1, the J gene TRBJ1-4; TRBD1 aligns across 8 bases. V shed 1 base, J shed 4 bases, and the junction held 5 bases outside the gene matches. Per the germline V gene, CDR1 is SQVTM and CDR2 is ANQGSEA. The CDR3 covers 15 residues. CDR3 sequence reads: CSVEGQGADNEKLFF. The DNA for the CDR3 is TGCAGCGTTGAAGGGCAGGGGGCGGATAATGAAAAACTGTTTTTT.

The chain links TRBV5-6 to TRBJ2-7, with TRBD1 matching over 10 bases. Per the germline V gene, CDR1 is SGHDT and CDR2 is YYEEEE. V lost 5 bases, J lost 3 bases, and 5 bases stayed unmatched. The CDR3 runs to 14 residues. The CDR3 nucleotides read TGTGCCAGCAGTCCGGGACAGGGGTTCTACGAGCAGTACTTC. Translated, it gives CASSPGQGFYEQYF.

The genes are TRBV11-2 and TRBJ2-1, with 7 nucleotides matching TRBD1. Unmatched junction bases numbered 8, after V lost 6 bases and J lost 0 bases. Germline V gene sequence: CDR1 SGHAT, CDR2 FQNNGV. The CDR3 covers 16 residues. CDR3 region: CASSRGWDSSYNEQFF. DNA of the CDR3: TGTGCCAGCAGTCGTGGGTGGGACAGCTCCTACAATGAGCAGTTCTTC.

This sequence joins TRBV18 and TRBJ2-7; 7 nucleotides align to TRBD1. This CDR3 is built from 17 residues. Trimming removed 3 bases from V and 0 bases from J; junction bases left unmatched: 11. Germline V CDR1 and CDR2: KGHSH, LQKENI. CDR3 DNA: TGTGCCAGCTCACCGAACGGAATGGACAGGAGCTCCTACGAGCAGTACTTC. Translating gives CASSPNGMDRSSYEQYF.

V is TRBV5-5 and J is TRBJ2-7; TRBD2 agrees at 12 bases. The CDR3 extends over 16 amino acids. CDR1 SGHKS and CDR2 YYEKEE come from the germline V gene (reference sequence). The ends lost 4 bases at V and 2 bases at J; junction bases unmatched: 7. The CDR3 sequence: CASSQVPSGRAYEQYF. The DNA for the CDR3 is TGTGCCAGCAGCCAAGTCCCTAGCGGGAGGGCCTACGAGCAGTACTTC.